The 31 T cell receptor beta chains below all came from one sample that was sequenced in a study of metastatic and nonmetastatic thyroid tumors. No treatment had been given to any patient before thyroid surgery. From the PCR reads, TCRdb re-called clones with MiXCR. The repertoire holds about 15,000 clones, with about a third as singletons. The source material was tumor tissue. The receptor source for this set is a male donor with papillary thyroid cancer or a benign thyroid nodule (not recorded which). Some clones in this sample may be carry-over from other donors' samples.

The chain joins TRBV6-1 to TRBJ1-5; possible D gene TRBD1, 5 bases. V was clipped by 8 bases and J by 5 bases, with 10 bases between them. CDR1 MNHNS and CDR2 SASEGT come from the germline V gene. The CDR3 totals 12 residues. The CDR3 region has the DNA TGTGCCAGCCGGCAGGGCGATCAGCCCCAGCATTTT. It specifies CASRQGDQPQHF.

Ten or more counts support this clone. The chain is built from TRBV6-1 and TRBJ1-1; unclear D gene. The CDR3 loop spans 14 amino acids. The ends were cut back, 3 bases at V and 4 bases at J, with 12 bases in the middle. The germline V gene has CDR1 MNHNS and CDR2 SASEGT. The CDR3 loop reads CASSDTRSATEAFF. DNA of the CDR3: TGTGCCAGCAGTGATACACGGAGTGCCACTGAAGCTTTCTTT.

The gene calls are TRBV9 and TRBJ2-7; 8 bases line up with TRBD1. The CDR3 extends over 16 amino acids. The germline CDR1 and CDR2 sequences are SGDLS and YYNGEE. Losses at the gene ends were 6 bases for V and 0 bases for J; bases not matched to a gene: 11. The CDR3 sequence is CASIPWTGKSSYEQYF. As DNA, the CDR3 is TGTGCCAGCATCCCCTGGACAGGGAAAAGCTCCTACGAGCAGTACTTC.

This clone ranks as medium-sized (0.01 to 0.1%). The chain couples TRBV6-1 to TRBJ2-7, with 7 bases aligning to TRBD1. V gave up 6 bases and J gave up 0 bases; unmatched junction bases: 8. In germline, CDR1 is MNHNS, CDR2 SASEGT. This CDR3 is built from 15 residues. Here the CDR3 reads CASSRGQRSSYEQYF. For the CDR3, the DNA is TGTGCCAGCAGCCGGGGACAGAGAAGCTCCTACGAGCAGTACTTC.

Many counts were recorded for this clone. This chain uses TRBV6-5 with TRBJ1-2; 7 bases are shared with TRBD1. Trimming removed 5 bases from V and 3 bases from J; junction bases left unmatched: 15. The CDR3 spans 17 residues. Looked up from germline, CDR1 is MNHEY and CDR2 is SVGAGI. The CDR3, as DNA: TGTGCCAGCAGTACTCCGGAGGGCAGGGGGTACTACTATGGCTACACCTTC. Its translation: CASSTPEGRGYYYGYTF.

This clone was observed many times. The rearrangement joins TRBV20-1 to TRBJ2-5; the D gene is possibly TRBD1 (6 bases). Trimming removed 5 bases from V and 1 base from J, with 11 bases in between. CDR1 and CDR2 from the germline V gene are DFQATT and SNEGSKA (reference sequence). This CDR3 has 13 amino acids. CDR3 nucleotide sequence: TGCAGTGCTCGCACAGGGTCCCAAGAGACCCAGTACTTC. It yields the protein CSARTGSQETQYF.

This clone qualifies as medium-sized. The chain combines TRBV25-1 with TRBJ2-7; D tentatively fits TRBD1 or TRBD2 (5 bases each). The CDR3 runs to 15 residues. V lost 2 bases to trimming and J lost 6 bases, with 17 bases between them. In germline, CDR1 is MGHDK, CDR2 SYGVNS. The CDR3: CASSEPQTGRVEQYF. The CDR3 DNA reads as TGTGCCAGCAGTGAACCTCAGACGGGACGGGTCGAGCAGTACTTC.

Ten or more counts support this clone. The chain carries TRBV5-5 and TRBJ2-1; 11 bases line up with TRBD2. The germline gives CDR1 SGHKS, CDR2 YYEKEE (reference sequence). This CDR3 spans 15 amino acids. The V segment lost 1 base and the J segment 10 bases; nucleotides outside the gene matches: 7. This CDR3 is CASSLTSGSPPEQFF. The CDR3 coding sequence is TGTGCCAGCAGCTTGACTAGCGGGAGTCCCCCCGAGCAGTTCTTC.

This clone was seen repeatedly, ten times or more. The chain has TRBV28 and TRBJ2-3; D perhaps matches TRBD2 (6 bases). This CDR3 is built from 13 residues. The germline CDR1 and CDR2 sequences are MDHEN and SYDVKM. V lost 6 bases and J lost 4, with 11 bases in between. In DNA, the CDR3 is TGTGCCAGCAGGGGGGGAGCGGCAGATACGCAGTATTTT. Its protein is CASRGGAADTQYF.

To note about this clone: One end of the junction fails to match germline, which may point to a read error. V is TRBV20-1 and J is TRBJ2-5; the D is unclear. Germline loops: CDR1 DFQATT, CDR2 SNEGSKA (reference sequence). The CDR3 runs to 14 residues. The CDR3 is CSARSPSHQDTQYF. The CDR3 nucleotides read TGCAGTGCTAGATCCCCAAGTCACCAAGATACCCAGTACTTC.

About this clone: A read error may be the cause here, since a much bigger clone is one base away. CDR3 region: CAISLIYSGSGNEQFF. CDR3 coding DNA: TGTGCCATCAGCCTGATCTATAGCGGGAGCGGCAATGAGCAGTTCTTC. The chain is built from TRBV14 and TRBJ2-1, with 9 nucleotides matching TRBD2. The CDR3 is 16 residues long. CDR1 SGHDN and CDR2 FVKESK come from the germline V gene.

This clone was seen repeatedly, ten times or more. The rearrangement uses TRBV6-6 and TRBJ1-5, with TRBD1 matching 12 bases. Looked up from germline, CDR1 is MNHNY and CDR2 is SVGAGI (reference sequence). The CDR3 extends over 16 amino acids. Germline trimming cut 0 bases from V and 6 bases from J; bases unmatched to any gene: 3. CDR3 residues: CASSYSRGQGAQPQHF. The CDR3 region has the DNA TGTGCCAGCAGTTACTCTAGGGGACAGGGGGCTCAGCCCCAGCATTTT.

Remarks on this clone: A read error may produce the germline difference seen at one junction end. The chain employs TRBV20-1 and TRBJ2-7, with 7 bases identical to TRBD1. CDR1 and CDR2 from the germline V gene are DFQATT and SNEGSKA (reference sequence). This CDR3 has 12 amino acids. CDR3 region: CSPMGQYYEPYF. CDR3 sequence (DNA): TGCAGTCCTATGGGACAGTACTACGAGCCGTACTTC.

There are many counts of this clone. The chain employs TRBV3-1 and TRBJ2-1; possibly TRBD2 for D (6 bases). Trimming removed 5 bases from V and 7 bases from J, with 18 bases in between. Germline loops: CDR1 LGHDT, CDR2 YNNKEL (reference sequence). This CDR3 is 15 amino acids long. The CDR3 spells CASSELGGVRNEQFF. CDR3 DNA sequence: TGTGCCAGCAGCGAACTAGGAGGGGTCCGGAATGAGCAGTTCTTC.

This clone was recorded a few times. This clone may be a read error of a much larger clone one base away. The chain employs TRBV28 and TRBJ2-5; D may be TRBD1 (6 bases). CDR3 size: 15 residues. The germline CDR1 and CDR2 sequences are MDHEN and SYDVKM. CDR3 sequence: CAISFSSRGQETQYF. The CDR3 coding sequence is TGTGCCATCAGTTTTAGCTCCAGGGGTCAAGAGACCCAGTACTTC.

On this clone: A much larger clone differs from this one at a single base, so this may be a read error. The rearrangement joins TRBV5-1 to TRBJ2-5; the D is unclear. The germline CDR1 and CDR2 sequences are SGHRS and YFSETQ. The CDR3 spans 13 residues. Written as DNA, the CDR3 is TGCTCCAGCAGCTCGCGGTGGGGAGAGACCCAGTACTTC. This encodes CSSSSRWGETQYF. Filled out from reference TRBV5-1 and TRBJ2-5, the complete variable domain reads KAGVTQTPRYLIKTRGQQVTLSCSPISGHRSVSWYQQTPGQGLQFLFEYFSETQRNKGNFPGRFSGRQFSNSRSEMNVSTLELGDSALYLCSSSSRWGETQYFGPGTRLLVL.

The chain links TRBV27 to TRBJ2-5, with 10 positions matching TRBD1. The V segment lost 3 bases and the J segment 2 bases; nucleotides outside the gene matches: 0. Germline V CDR1 and CDR2: MNHEY, SMNVEV (reference sequence). The CDR3 covers 14 residues. CDR3 coding DNA: TGTGCCAGCAGTTTGGACAGGGGGCAAGAGACCCAGTACTTC. This translates into CASSLDRGQETQYF.

This clone was seen ten or more times. The chain uses TRBV29-1 and TRBJ1-2, with a possible D match to TRBD1 (5 bases). V was cut by 3 bases and J by 7 bases, with 6 bases left in between. Germline CDR1 SQVTM, CDR2 ANQGSEA. The CDR3 loop spans 10 amino acids. CDR3 in amino acids: CSVEGVGYTF. For the CDR3, the DNA is TGCAGCGTTGAGGGGGTTGGCTACACCTTC.

This clone was seen repeatedly, ten times or more. This sequence joins TRBV20-1 and TRBJ2-1, with D hard to call. Germline-derived CDR1 and CDR2 are DFQATT and SNEGSKA (reference sequence). CDR3 length: 16 amino acids. Trimming removed 6 bases from V and 0 bases from J, with 18 bases in between. CDR3 sequence reads: CSAPTPWVSSYNEQFF. The CDR3 DNA reads TGCAGTGCCCCGACGCCGTGGGTCAGCTCCTACAATGAGCAGTTCTTC.

This sequence joins TRBV12-3 or TRBV12-4 and TRBJ1-4; 8 nucleotides match TRBD1. CDR3 length equals 14 residues. The V and J ends lost 6 bases and 8 bases, in that order; junction bases with no gene match: 8. Here the CDR3 reads CASSPRQGTEKLFF. CDR3 in DNA: TGTGCCAGCAGCCCCAGACAGGGGACCGAAAAACTGTTTTTT.

This rearrangement joins TRBV7-3 to TRBJ2-2; D is unclear. Trimming shortened V by 1 base and J by 6 bases, and 6 bases separated the two germline ends. The CDR3 runs 13 residues. CDR1 and CDR2 (germline): SGHTA, FQGTGA. This CDR3 is CASSLIGPGELFF. The CDR3 region has the DNA TGTGCCAGCAGCTTAATAGGGCCCGGGGAGCTGTTTTTT.

This clone was observed many times. The rearrangement links TRBV28 to TRBJ2-7; 7 bases fit TRBD1. Germline V gene data show CDR1 as MDHEN and CDR2 as SYDVKM. This CDR3 is 15 amino acids long. The ends lost 5 bases at V and 0 bases at J; junction bases unmatched: 7. CDR3 coding DNA: TGTGCCAGCAGTACCCCGACAGGGTCCTCCTACGAGCAGTACTTC. Encoded protein: CASSTPTGSSYEQYF.

This clone is categorized as medium-sized (0.01 to 0.1%). J is TRBJ2-7 and V is TRBV11-2; D is perhaps TRBD1 or TRBD2 (6 bases each). CDR1 and CDR2 from the germline V gene are SGHAT and FQNNGV. V shed 1 base and J shed 4 bases, with 17 bases lying between them. The CDR3 has 16 amino acids. The CDR3 sequence is CASSLVAGEVNYEQYF. In DNA form, the CDR3 reads TGTGCCAGCAGCTTAGTGGCAGGGGAGGTGAATTACGAGCAGTACTTC.

The table lists this clone with a few counts. The rearrangement uses TRBV28 and TRBJ1-3; 7 nucleotides line up with TRBD1. The CDR3 is 14 amino acids. The germline CDR1 and CDR2 sequences are MDHEN and SYDVKM. V lost 7 bases and J lost 6; bases outside the gene matches: 9. The CDR3 DNA reads as TGTGCCAGCACTTCTGGGACAGCTGTAAACACCATATATTTT. As protein: CASTSGTAVNTIYF.

The table lists this clone with a few counts. The chain has TRBV6-1 and TRBJ2-2, with D uncertain. Germline V gene data show CDR1 as MNHNS and CDR2 as SASEGT. The CDR3 covers 11 residues. Trimming stripped 8 bases from V and 10 bases from J, with 11 bases between. The CDR3 coding sequence is TGTGCCAGCCGGACGGCCTTGGAGCTGTTTTTT. Encoded protein: CASRTALELFF.

The rearrangement uses TRBV6-2 or TRBV6-3 and TRBJ2-7; D may be TRBD2 (6 bases). CDR1 is MNHEY, CDR2 SVGEGT, per germline. The CDR3 loop spans 16 amino acids. Trimming pared 0 bases from V and 2 bases from J, leaving 14 bases between. CDR3 protein: CASSYSVTRVPYEQYF. As DNA, the CDR3 is TGTGCCAGCAGTTACTCCGTGACTAGGGTTCCCTACGAGCAGTACTTC.

This clone has at least ten counts. The same CDR3 also results from other DNA sequences found in this sample. The CDR3 spells CASRQGAWETQYF. CDR3 in DNA: TGTGCCAGCAGACAGGGGGCGTGGGAGACCCAGTACTTC. The chain has TRBV27 and TRBJ2-5; 9 positions match TRBD1. Trimming removed 6 bases from V and 5 bases from J; junction bases left unmatched: 4. The CDR3 runs 13 residues. Looked up from germline, CDR1 is MNHEY and CDR2 is SMNVEV (reference sequence).

In this sample, this clone turned up a few times. V is TRBV6-1 and J is TRBJ1-6; 7 bases align to TRBD1. The trim removed 7 bases at V and 10 bases at J, leaving 7 bases unmatched. CDR3 length: 13 amino acids. Germline V lookup: CDR1 MNHNS, CDR2 SASEGT. The CDR3 region is CASTVRGTSPLHF. As DNA, the CDR3 is TGTGCCAGCACAGTCAGGGGGACCTCACCCCTCCACTTT.

The table lists this clone with many counts. The same CDR3 arises from other DNA sequences in this sample as well. J is TRBJ1-1 and V is TRBV5-1; D perhaps matches TRBD1 (6 bases). The CDR3 spans 12 residues. Trimming shortened V by 8 bases and J by 8 bases, and 16 bases separated the two germline ends. Germline V gene sequence: CDR1 SGHRS, CDR2 YFSETQ. The CDR3 nucleotides are TGCGCCAGTCGGGACACCCTACGGGAAGCTTTCTTT. Its protein product is CASRDTLREAFF.

The J gene is TRBJ1-5, the V gene TRBV3-1; 9 positions match TRBD1. Germline V gene lookup returns CDR1 LGHDT and CDR2 YNNKEL (reference sequence). V trimming: 4 bases; J trimming: 2 bases; junction bases outside the gene matches: 9. This CDR3 is 17 amino acids long. CDR3: CASSPLNRGPGNQPQHF. CDR3 in DNA: TGTGCCAGCAGCCCTCTGAACAGGGGGCCCGGCAATCAGCCCCAGCATTTT.

As regards this clone: This sequence may be a read error, since a much larger clone differs from it by one base. The rearrangement joins TRBV4-1 to TRBJ2-3; 11 bases fit TRBD2. The ends lost 7 bases at V and 3 bases at J; junction bases unmatched: 9. CDR1 and CDR2 (germline): MGHRA, YSYEKL. The CDR3 is 16 residues long. This CDR3 is CASIPPTSGGTDTQYF. CDR3 nucleotide sequence: TGCGCCAGCATCCCCCCCACTAGCGGGGGAACAGATACGCAGTATTTT.